The T cell receptor (beta chain) described here comes from a study of lymphopenia after photon versus proton radiotherapy. Study findings and constraints: After lymphocyte nadir, photon-treated repertoires showed oligoclonal expansion, especially CD8+ Temra. Under photons, naive T cells and diversity fell while effector/memory populations rose. Only patients who died were analyzed for survival; proton advantage is unproven. In patients who died, overall survival fell as post-nadir TCR diversity dropped more.

Method: immunoSEQ multiplex PCR; TCRdb's copy keeps in-frame clones and lacks some. Seen here are tens of thousands of clones, about 86% observed once, and the top ten hold 10%. Only one count was recorded for this clone. As yet, its antigen is unknown. The sample here was peripheral blood, taken from a patient treated with proton-based radiotherapy. The TCR was taken from a woman in her 70s with pancreatic cancer. Some clones in this sample may be carry-over from other donors' samples.

In nucleotides, the CDR3 is TGTGCCAGCAGCCGCCTCCCGGAGACCCAGTACTTC. Amino acid sequence: CASSRLPETQYF. The V and J genes are TRBV11-2 and TRBJ2-5; unclear D gene. The V gene's germline CDR1 is SGHAT and CDR2 FQNNGV. This CDR3 contains 12 residues. V gave up 5 bases and J gave up 5 bases, with 9 bases separating them.